This TCR beta chain was obtained from a study of shared clonotypes between healthy human individuals. The CDR3 is made up of 15 amino acids. Trimming cost V 1 base and J 8 bases; bases outside gene matches: 5. CDR1 and CDR2 from the germline V gene are SGHNT and YYREEE (reference sequence). Libraries were prepared by immunoSEQ multiplex PCR; TCRdb keeps only in-frame clonotypes and omits some of them. The sample carries some 450,000 clones, more than 70% recorded once. The receptor's source is a woman between 40 and 50 years old in good health. Some clones in this sample may be carry-over from other donors' samples. Sequences were obtained from PBMCs. The J gene is TRBJ1-4, the V gene TRBV5-4, with TRBD1 matching 10 bases. CDR3 bases: TGTGCCAGCAGCTTGTATGGGACAGGGGAAGAAAAACTGTTTTTT. As protein: CASSLYGTGEEKLFF.